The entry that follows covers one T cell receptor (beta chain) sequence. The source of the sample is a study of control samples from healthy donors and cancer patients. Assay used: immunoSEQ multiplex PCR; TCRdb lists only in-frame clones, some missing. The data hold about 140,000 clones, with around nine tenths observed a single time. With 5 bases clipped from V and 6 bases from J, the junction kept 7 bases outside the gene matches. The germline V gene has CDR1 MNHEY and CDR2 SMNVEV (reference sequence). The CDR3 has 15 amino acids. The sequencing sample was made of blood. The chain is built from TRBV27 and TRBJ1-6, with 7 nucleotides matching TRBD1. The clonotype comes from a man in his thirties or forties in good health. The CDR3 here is CASSVTGFGNSPLHF. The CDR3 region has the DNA TGTGCCAGCAGTGTGACAGGGTTCGGTAATTCACCCCTCCACTTT.